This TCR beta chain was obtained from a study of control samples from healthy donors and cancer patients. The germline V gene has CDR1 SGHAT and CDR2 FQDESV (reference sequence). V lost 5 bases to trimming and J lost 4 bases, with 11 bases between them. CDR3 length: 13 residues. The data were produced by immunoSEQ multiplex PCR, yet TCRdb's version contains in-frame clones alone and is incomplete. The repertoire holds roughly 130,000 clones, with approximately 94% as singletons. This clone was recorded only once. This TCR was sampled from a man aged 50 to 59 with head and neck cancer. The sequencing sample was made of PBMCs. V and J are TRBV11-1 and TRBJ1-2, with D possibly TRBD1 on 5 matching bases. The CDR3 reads CASSNGGGYGYTF. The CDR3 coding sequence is TGTGCCAGCAGCAACGGCGGGGGCTATGGCTACACCTTC.